Listed below are T cell receptor beta chains from one sample, sequenced in a study of T cell repertoires in aging, cancer and after chemotherapy. TCRdb ran MiXCR on the multiplex PCR reads and lists one entry per CDR3 protein. The sample holds roughly 1,500 distinct CDR3 sequences, 39% seen once. Sequencing input: blood. The receptors shown here come from a human donor with a solid tumor. Both conserved end residues are part of each CDR3. D genes are given only for firm matches. Clone size appears in some rows only: once, few, many, or a class for an expanded clone.

V	J	length	size	D	DNA	CDR3
TRBV20-1	TRBJ2-5	13	NA	NA	TGCAGTGCTAGGGGAGTTAACCAAGAGACCCAGTACTTC	CSARGVNQETQYF
TRBV5-1	TRBJ2-3	12	NA	NA	TGCGCCAGCAGCCCGGACCTCGGGAAGCAGTATTTT	CASSPDLGKQYF
TRBV10-3	TRBJ2-4	16	NA	TRBD2	TGTGCCATCAGTGAGTCGTTGACTAGCGGGAAAAACATTCAGTACTTC	CAISESLTSGKNIQYF
TRBV6-5	TRBJ2-1	12	NA	TRBD2	TGTGCCAGCACGGTAGCGGGAGGGGAGCAGTTCTTC	CASTVAGGEQFF
TRBV5-4	TRBJ2-7	14	hyperexpanded	TRBD1	TGTGCCAGCAGCTTTGAACAGGGGAGATACGAGCAGTACTTC	CASSFEQGRYEQYF
TRBV6-5	TRBJ1-1	14	NA	NA	TGTGCCAGCAGCCACGGGCAGACTAACACTGAAGCTTTCTTT	CASSHGQTNTEAFF
TRBV19	TRBJ1-5	14	NA	NA	TGTGCCAGTAGAAGGACAGTCTCCAATCAGCCCCAGCATTTT	CASRRTVSNQPQHF
TRBV5-8	TRBJ2-7	14	NA	TRBD1	TGTGCCAGCAGTTCGGAACAGGGGAGATACGAGCAGTACTTC	CASSSEQGRYEQYF
TRBV6-4	TRBJ2-2	14	NA	NA	TGTGCCAGCAGTGACCCCAGGGGTACCGGGGAGCTGTTTTTT	CASSDPRGTGELFF
TRBV7-6	TRBJ1-4	15	NA	NA	TGTGCCAGCAGCTCAACACGGCGGGGGGCGGAAAAACTGTTTTTT	CASSSTRRGAEKLFF
TRBV5-4	TRBJ2-7	15	NA	TRBD2	TGTGCCAGCAGCTCGAAGACTAGCGGGGCCGACGAGCAGTACTTC	CASSSKTSGADEQYF
TRBV7-9	TRBJ2-2	16	few	NA	TGTGCCAGCAGCTCCGGACGGGGGATGGTCGCCGGGGAGCTGTTTTTT	CASSSGRGMVAGELFF
TRBV6-1	TRBJ1-2	17	NA	NA	TGTGCCAGCAGTGAAGAAGGTTGGGGGGGTTTTGTGTATGGCTACACCTTC	CASSEEGWGGFVYGYTF
TRBV7-9	TRBJ2-1	15	large	TRBD2	TGTGCCAGCAGCTTGCAGACTAGCCTAGACAATGAGCAGTTCTTC	CASSLQTSLDNEQFF
TRBV3-1	TRBJ2-3	15	NA	TRBD1	TGTGCCAGCAGCCAAGGGACAGGACCCCAGGGTACGCAGTATTTT	CASSQGTGPQGTQYF
TRBV5-1	TRBJ2-3	14	NA	NA	TGCGCCAGCAGCCCCGGTCGAAGCACAGATACGCAGTATTTT	CASSPGRSTDTQYF
TRBV6-1	TRBJ2-1	14	NA	NA	TGTGCCAGCAGTGGTCGAGGCTCCTACAATGAGCAGTTCTTC	CASSGRGSYNEQFF
TRBV20-1	TRBJ2-7	11	few	NA	TGCAGTGCTGCACCATTTTACGAGCAGTACTTC	CSAAPFYEQYF
TRBV5-6	TRBJ2-5	15	few	TRBD2	TGTGCCAGCAGTATGCGGATAGCGGGAAAAGAGACCCAGTACTTC	CASSMRIAGKETQYF
TRBV5-1	TRBJ2-7	15	NA	TRBD1	TGCGCCAGCAGCCCACGGACAGGGGGCTTCCACGAGCAGTACTTC	CASSPRTGGFHEQYF
TRBV5-6	TRBJ1-4	15	NA	NA	TGTGCCAGCAGCCCCGGTGATGTGGTACGCGAAAAACTGTTTTTT	CASSPGDVVREKLFF
TRBV6-5	TRBJ2-1	14	NA	TRBD2	TGTGCCAGCAGTTACATAGCGGGATCGGATGAGCAGTTCTTC	CASSYIAGSDEQFF
TRBV6-6	TRBJ2-7	17	few	TRBD2	TGTGCCAGCAGTTACCGCCAGGCTAGCGGAGTCTCCTACGAGCAGTACTTC	CASSYRQASGVSYEQYF
TRBV6-1	TRBJ2-3	15	few	TRBD1	TGTGCCAGCAGTGAGGGACAGGTTTGGTCCGATACGCAGTATTTT	CASSEGQVWSDTQYF
TRBV7-6	TRBJ1-5	14	NA	NA	TGTGCCAGCAGCTTATCCGGAGACCATCAGCCCCAGCATTTT	CASSLSGDHQPQHF
TRBV19	TRBJ2-1	13	NA	NA	TGTGCCAGTAGTATAGTAGGGTCGAATGAGCAGTTCTTC	CASSIVGSNEQFF
TRBV4-1	TRBJ1-1	16	NA	NA	TGCGCCAGCAGCTTTATACCGGGACATAGGAACACTGAAGCTTTCTTT	CASSFIPGHRNTEAFF
TRBV30	TRBJ2-1	13	NA	NA	TGTGCCTGGAGTCCTACTAGCAACCGTGAGCAGTTCTTC	CAWSPTSNREQFF
TRBV6-9	TRBJ2-7	16	NA	NA	TGTGCCAGCACTAACCTAGAAGACAGTACACCCTACGAGCAGTACTTC	CASTNLEDSTPYEQYF
TRBV19	TRBJ1-6	13	NA	NA	TGTGCCAGTAGCTATACCAGGGACCCACCCCTCCACTTT	CASSYTRDPPLHF
TRBV6-5	TRBJ1-4	15	NA	TRBD1	TGTGCCAGCAGTACCTACAGGGGGGCATGGGAAAAACTGTTTTTT	CASSTYRGAWEKLFF
TRBV7-2	TRBJ1-1	15	NA	NA	TGTGCCAGCAGCTTAGGGCCCAGGGGGAACACTGAAGCTTTCTTT	CASSLGPRGNTEAFF
TRBV6-1	TRBJ1-1	15	NA	NA	TGTGCCGGCAGTAGACTCGTCGAGTGGGGCACTGAAGCTTTCTTT	CAGSRLVEWGTEAFF
TRBV4-1	TRBJ1-4	16	NA	NA	TGCGCCAGCAACCGAGAAGGGTGGCCAACTAATGAAAAACTGTTTTTT	CASNREGWPTNEKLFF
TRBV7-2	TRBJ2-3	15	large	NA	TGTGCCAGCAGCTCCCCTGCCGCGGCCTCAGATACGCAGTATTTT	CASSSPAAASDTQYF
TRBV29-1	TRBJ1-1	14	few	NA	TGCAGCGTTGAGCAGGGATCAAACCCCACTGAAGCTTTCTTT	CSVEQGSNPTEAFF
TRBV5-1	TRBJ1-1	15	NA	NA	TGCGCCAGCAGCTTGGCACCACACCAGAACACTGAAGCTTTCTTT	CASSLAPHQNTEAFF
TRBV6-1	TRBJ1-1	16	NA	TRBD1	TGTGCCAGCCTATTCTGGGTCAACAGGGGGGACACTGAAGCTTTCTTT	CASLFWVNRGDTEAFF
TRBV29-1	TRBJ2-1	13	NA	NA	TGCAGCGTTGCCGCGAGGATCTACAATGAGCAGTTCTTC	CSVAARIYNEQFF
TRBV7-9	TRBJ2-1	14	NA	NA	TGTGCCAGCAGCTTTCCTCTCTCCTACAATGAGCAGTTCTTC	CASSFPLSYNEQFF
TRBV30	TRBJ1-2	14	medium-sized	TRBD1	TGTGCCTTCGCAAGGGGACAGCAAACCTATGGCTACACCTTC	CAFARGQQTYGYTF
TRBV30	TRBJ2-3	13	few	TRBD2	TGTGCCTGGAGGGCGGGAGGGTCACATACGCAGTATTTT	CAWRAGGSHTQYF
TRBV4-1	TRBJ2-1	21	once	TRBD2	TGCGCCAGCAGCCAGGGTAGGCCCCTTGGGTTGGGACTAGGAGCCTACAATGAGCAGTTCTTC	CASSQGRPLGLGLGAYNEQFF
TRBV20-1	TRBJ2-1	13	NA	NA	TGCAGTGCCCCATCCGGGTGGAACAATGAGCAGTTCTTC	CSAPSGWNNEQFF
TRBV28	TRBJ1-1	15	few	NA	TGTGCCAGCAGTTTACCAGGGGTGACGAACACTGAAGCTTTCTTT	CASSLPGVTNTEAFF
TRBV6-5	TRBJ1-2	12	NA	NA	TGTGCCACCTCAAGGGGCGTGGGGGGCTACACCTTC	CATSRGVGGYTF
TRBV14	TRBJ1-2	13	few	NA	TGTGCCAGCAGCCAGGAGGGCTTCTATGGCTACACCTTC	CASSQEGFYGYTF
TRBV6-1	TRBJ1-3	13	large	NA	TGTGCCAGCAGTGAACTCGATGTAAACACCATATATTTT	CASSELDVNTIYF
TRBV18	TRBJ1-5	17	NA	NA	TGTGCCAGCTCACCCCTTGCCGTACAGGTTAGCAATCAGCCCCAGCATTTT	CASSPLAVQVSNQPQHF
TRBV7-2	TRBJ1-5	17	NA	NA	TGTGCCAGCAGCTTGATGTACACCCGTAGGGGCAATCAGCCCCAGCATTTT	CASSLMYTRRGNQPQHF
TRBV19	TRBJ2-3	15	few	NA	TGTGCCAGTAGTATAATTAGTACTAGCACAGATACGCAGTATTTT	CASSIISTSTDTQYF
TRBV7-2	TRBJ2-7	13	NA	NA	TGTGCCAGCAGCTATAGTTCAACCTACGAGCAGTACTTC	CASSYSSTYEQYF